This T cell receptor beta chain was recovered during a study of blood T cell repertoires in COVID-19. Study-wide background: Sites in the United States, Italy and Spain provided acute and convalescent COVID-19 samples.

The CDR3 covers 13 residues. Trimming took 6 bases from V and 0 from J, leaving 6 bases between them. In the original processing: How many nucleated cells were present was estimated from reference gene primer amplification. The repertoire was sequenced with immunoSEQ multiplex PCR; TCRdb's copy has only in-frame clones and lacks some. V, J and clone size are those of that table, while D and trimming were read from the DNA. The top ten clones hold about 0.98% of a sample with roughly 180,000 clones, around 83% of them seen once. The sequenced sample was peripheral blood. This clonotype was sampled from a man aged 18 to 30 with acute or convalescent COVID-19. The V gene is TRBV12-3 or TRBV12-4, the J gene TRBJ2-1; TRBD1 might be the D (5 bases). For the CDR3, the DNA is TGTGCCAGCAGCAGGGACTCCTACAATGAGCAGTTCTTC. Encoded protein: CASSRDSYNEQFF.